This T cell receptor (beta chain) derives from a study of T cell changes during pregnancy in multiple sclerosis. Libraries were prepared by immunoSEQ multiplex PCR; TCRdb keeps only in-frame clonotypes and omits some of them. This sample has some 80,000 clones, with more than 70% found just once. Losses at the gene ends were 6 bases for V and 0 bases for J; bases not matched to a gene: 15. This CDR3 is 20 amino acids long. Germline V gene sequence: CDR1 MDHEN, CDR2 SYDVKM. The TCR comes from a female donor in good health, enrolled as a control in a pregnancy study. The J gene is TRBJ2-6, the V gene TRBV28, with 9 bases identical to TRBD1. The sample here was peripheral blood, taken in the first trimester of pregnancy. CDR3 DNA: TGTGCCAGCAGACCCGGACAGGGGCGCCTTCTATTCTCTGGGGCCAACGTCCTGACTTTC. This translates into CASRPGQGRLLFSGANVLTF.